This T cell receptor beta chain was sequenced in a study of T cell responses to AZD1222 COVID-19 vaccine. The study, taken as a whole, reports: Baseline antibody screening turned up just a handful of seropositive AZD1222 recipients. Repertoires were sampled only after the peak T cell response. Unmutated variant regions are reportedly targeted by nearly half of spike-specific TCRs.

Clones were read by immunoSEQ multiplex PCR, and TCRdb kept only the in-frame ones, dropping some. The data show some 150,000 clones, about 92% seen once. With regard to this clone: Its antigen remains unknown.

V shed 0 bases and J shed 6 bases, with 14 bases lying between them. Germline V gene lookup returns CDR1 MGHRA and CDR2 YSYEKL. This CDR3 has 15 amino acids. The sequence came from an adult in good health. The specimen comprised peripheral blood, sampled on day 0 of AZD1222 vaccination. The chain links TRBV4-1 to TRBJ1-2; TRBD1 is a possible D gene (5 bases). CDR3 loop: CASSQDQSGANGYTF. The CDR3 DNA reads as TGCGCCAGCAGCCAAGATCAGAGCGGGGCAAATGGCTACACCTTC.